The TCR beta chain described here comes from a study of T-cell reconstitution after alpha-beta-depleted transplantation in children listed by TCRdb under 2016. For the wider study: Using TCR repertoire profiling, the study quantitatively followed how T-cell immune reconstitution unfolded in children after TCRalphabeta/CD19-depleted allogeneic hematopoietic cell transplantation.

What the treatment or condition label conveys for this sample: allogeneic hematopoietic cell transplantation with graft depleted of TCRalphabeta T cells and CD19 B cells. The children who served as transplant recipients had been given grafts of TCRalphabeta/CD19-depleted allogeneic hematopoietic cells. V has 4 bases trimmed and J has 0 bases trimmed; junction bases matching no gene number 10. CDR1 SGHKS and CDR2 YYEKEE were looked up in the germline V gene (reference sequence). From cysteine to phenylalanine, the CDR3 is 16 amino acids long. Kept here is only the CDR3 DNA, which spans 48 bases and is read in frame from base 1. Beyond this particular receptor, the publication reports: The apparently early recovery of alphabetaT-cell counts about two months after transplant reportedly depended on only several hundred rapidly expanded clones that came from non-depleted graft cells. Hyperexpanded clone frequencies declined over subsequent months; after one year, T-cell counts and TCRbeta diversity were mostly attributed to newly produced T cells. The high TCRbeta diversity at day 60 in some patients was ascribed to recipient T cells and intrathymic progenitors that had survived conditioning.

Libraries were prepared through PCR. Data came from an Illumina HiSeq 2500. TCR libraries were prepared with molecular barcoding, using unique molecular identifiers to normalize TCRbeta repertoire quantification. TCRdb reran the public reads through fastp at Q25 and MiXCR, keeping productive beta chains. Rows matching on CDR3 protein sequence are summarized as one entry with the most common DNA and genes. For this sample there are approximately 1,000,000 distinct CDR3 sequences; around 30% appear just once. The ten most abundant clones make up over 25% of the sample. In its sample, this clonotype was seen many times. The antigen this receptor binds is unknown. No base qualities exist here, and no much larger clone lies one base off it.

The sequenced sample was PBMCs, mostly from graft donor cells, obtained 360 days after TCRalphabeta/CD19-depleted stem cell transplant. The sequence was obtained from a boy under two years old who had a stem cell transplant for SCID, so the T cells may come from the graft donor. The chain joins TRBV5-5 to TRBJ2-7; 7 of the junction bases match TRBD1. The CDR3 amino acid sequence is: CASSAEWDSLSYEQYF. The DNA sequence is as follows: TGTGCCAGCAGCGCAGAATGGGACAGCCTCTCCTACGAGCAGTACTTC.